This entry lists 28 T cell receptor beta chains sequenced from one sample in a study of shared clonotypes between healthy human individuals. Only in-frame clones appear in the TCRdb table, and some are missing; sequencing was by immunoSEQ multiplex PCR. The sample consists of millions of clones, about 95% of them appearing once. Positively selected for CCR7, the CD45RO-negative cells used as naive CD8 cells excluded terminally differentiated effector memory CD45RA+ cells. The specimen was naive CD8+ T cells sorted from blood. The receptors derive from a man in his late teens or twenties in good health.

Of note for this clone: This same CDR3 is encoded by further DNA sequences in the sample. This chain uses TRBV4-1 with TRBJ1-5; TRBD1 is a possible D gene (6 bases). This CDR3 is 15 amino acids long. Trimming took off 0 bases at V and 6 bases at J, with 12 bases between the two ends. Germline V gives CDR1 MGHRA, CDR2 YSYEKL. Written as DNA, the CDR3 is TGCGCCAGCAGCCAAGAAACAGGGTTGCTTCAGCCCCAGCATTTT. Its protein product is CASSQETGLLQPQHF.

A remark on this clone: Other DNA sequences in the same sample also yield this CDR3. The rearrangement uses TRBV5-1 and TRBJ2-7; 8 bases are a match to TRBD1. Looked up from germline, CDR1 is SGHRS and CDR2 is YFSETQ. V shed 2 bases and J 6 bases; nucleotides not matched to a gene: 7. The CDR3 has 14 amino acids. The CDR3 DNA follows: TGCGCCAGCAGCTTACCGGGACAGGTCCTCGAGCAGTACTTC. It is translated as CASSLPGQVLEQYF.

With respect to this clone: Other DNA sequences in the sample encode the same CDR3. This chain joins TRBV6-5 and TRBJ2-1; D might be TRBD1 (6 bases). Trimming took off 2 bases at V and 6 bases at J, with 11 bases between the two ends. The germline V gene has CDR1 MNHEY and CDR2 SVGAGI. This CDR3 has 14 residues. The CDR3 is CASSYGAGVNEQFF. CDR3 nucleotides: TGTGCCAGCAGTTACGGGGCAGGGGTCAATGAGCAGTTCTTC.

CDR3 DNA: TGTGCCAGTAGGATGGCGACCGGAGGGAACACTGAAGCTTTCTTT. Its protein product is CASRMATGGNTEAFF. V gene TRBV19 combines with J gene TRBJ1-1; D gene ambiguous. The CDR3 runs to 15 residues. Trimming left V 6 bases short and J 1 base short, with 15 bases between. CDR1 and CDR2 from the germline V gene are LNHDA and SQIVND (reference sequence).

This rearrangement joins TRBV27 to TRBJ2-1, with 11 bases fitting TRBD2. V was pared by 0 bases and J by 2 bases, with 6 bases of the junction left unmatched. There are 18 residues in the CDR3. Germline V CDR1 and CDR2: MNHEY, SMNVEV (reference sequence). Written as DNA, the CDR3 is TGTGCCAGCAGTTTATCTCCCGGACTAGCGGGCCCCTACAATGAGCAGTTCTTC. Its protein is CASSLSPGLAGPYNEQFF.

The chain has TRBV7-5 and TRBJ2-5; the table's D call, TRBD1, was not checked against the DNA. TRBV7-5 counts as a pseudogene. The CDR3 runs to 15 residues. The CDR3 sequence: CARSLNSASQETQYF. CDR3 coding DNA: TGTGCCAGAAGCTTAAACAGTGCTTCCCAAGAGACCCAGTACTTC.

The chain has TRBV2 and TRBJ1-1, with no clear D. Looked up from germline, CDR1 is SNHLY and CDR2 is FYNNEI. Trimming took off 1 base at V and 5 bases at J, with 11 bases between the two ends. There are 14 residues in the CDR3. CDR3 loop: CASSEGGRRTEAFF. The CDR3 nucleotides read TGTGCCAGCAGTGAAGGGGGTAGGCGGACTGAAGCTTTCTTT.

The chain uses TRBV5-1 and TRBJ2-1, with D maybe TRBD1 (5 bases). The CDR3 contains 15 residues. Germline V lookup: CDR1 SGHRS, CDR2 YFSETQ. Between the trimmed V and J ends, which lost 0 bases and 4 bases, there was a span of 11 bases. The CDR3: CASSLEGNVYNEQFF. CDR3 DNA: TGCGCCAGCAGCTTGGAGGGGAACGTTTACAATGAGCAGTTCTTC.

Here the CDR3 reads CASSLTDSVAGYTF. The CDR3 nucleotides are TGTGCCAGCAGCTTGACGGACAGCGTCGCTGGCTACACCTTC. The genes are TRBV5-8 and TRBJ1-2, with a tentative D call TRBD1 (6 bases). The germline CDR1 and CDR2 sequences are SGHTS and YDEGEE. CDR3 size: 14 residues. V was clipped by 1 base and J by 7 bases, with 14 bases between them. Full variable domain (remainder filled in from reference TRBV5-8 and TRBJ1-2): EAGVTQSPTHLIKTRGQQATLRCSPISGHTSVYWYQQALGLGLQFLLWYDEGEERNRGNFPPRFSGRQFPNYSSELNVNALELEDSALYLCASSLTDSVAGYTFGSGTRLTVV.

The gene calls are TRBV28 and TRBJ2-7; no firm D call. In germline, CDR1 is MDHEN, CDR2 SYDVKM. V was trimmed by 3 bases and J by 0 bases, leaving 9 bases between them. The CDR3 is made up of 14 amino acids. CDR3 protein: CASSFTRSSYEQYF. CDR3 coding DNA: TGTGCCAGCAGTTTCACAAGGAGCTCCTACGAGCAGTACTTC.

To note about this clone: This sample also contains other DNA sequences that code for the same CDR3. This sequence joins TRBV7-9 and TRBJ2-7; D is undetermined. The V end lost 5 bases, the J end lost 0 bases, and 11 bases lay between the germline ends. Germline V gene sequence: CDR1 SEHNR, CDR2 FQNEAQ (reference sequence). The CDR3 runs 14 residues. The CDR3 loop reads CASSPRTGSYEQYF. CDR3 in DNA: TGTGCCAGCAGCCCACGGACGGGCTCCTACGAGCAGTACTTC.

The rearrangement links TRBV27 to TRBJ2-7, with no clear D. Deletions cut 3 bases from V and 3 bases from J, with 18 bases between. Germline CDR1 reads MNHEY; CDR2 reads SMNVEV (reference sequence). The CDR3 has 16 amino acids. In DNA, the CDR3 is TGTGCCAGCAGTTTCTCGACTCCGTCCTATGTCTACGAGCAGTACTTC. Translated, it gives CASSFSTPSYVYEQYF.

The V call is TRBV6-1, the J call TRBJ2-1, with TRBD1 as a possible D gene (5 bases). From germline, CDR1 is MNHNS and CDR2 SASEGT. Trimming removed 7 bases at V and 3 bases at J, with 10 bases between. This CDR3 has 13 amino acids. For the CDR3, the DNA is TGTGCCAGCAACAGGCCCGACTACAATGAGCAGTTCTTC. As protein: CASNRPDYNEQFF.

The sample holds one count of this clone. J is TRBJ1-1 and V is TRBV2, with D perhaps TRBD1 (5 bases). V was shortened by 8 bases and J by 2 bases, with 18 bases between the two germline ends. CDR1 and CDR2 (germline): SNHLY, FYNNEI. The CDR3 has 15 residues. This CDR3 is CASLGVRGPNTEAFF. In nucleotides, the CDR3 is TGTGCCAGCCTTGGAGTGAGGGGCCCCAACACTGAAGCTTTCTTT.

V gene TRBV11-3 combines with J gene TRBJ1-5; D might be TRBD1 (5 bases). The CDR3 length is 14 residues. Trimming removed 6 bases at V and 3 bases at J, with 12 bases between. Germline V gene lookup returns CDR1 SGHNT and CDR2 YENEEA. In nucleotides, the CDR3 is TGTGCCAGCAGGTCCGGGACCTACAATCAGCCCCAGCATTTT. This gives the protein CASRSGTYNQPQHF.

The rearrangement uses TRBV15 and TRBJ2-7; 9 bases align to TRBD2. Germline CDR1 is LNHNV and CDR2 is YYDKDF (reference sequence). There are 16 residues in the CDR3. V lost 0 bases and J lost 5; bases outside the gene matches: 8. CDR3 residues: CATSRDMAGGPHEQYF. Here the CDR3 DNA reads TGTGCCACCAGCAGAGATATGGCGGGAGGGCCCCACGAGCAGTACTTC.

The rearrangement links TRBV11-2 to TRBJ2-1, with TRBD2 as a possible D gene (6 bases). This CDR3 has 15 residues. Germline assignment: CDR1 SGHAT and CDR2 FQNNGV. The V end was cut by 7 bases, the J end by 8 bases, with 21 bases between. In DNA form, the CDR3 reads TGTGCCAGCACCACACAGCCGGGAGTCTTATATGAGCAGTTCTTC. It specifies CASTTQPGVLYEQFF.

V and J are TRBV29-1 and TRBJ2-2; D remains ambiguous. CDR1 is SQVTM and CDR2 is ANQGSEA in the germline V gene. The CDR3 covers 13 residues. Trimming left V 6 bases short and J 4 bases short, with 12 bases between. CDR3 nucleotides: TGCAGCGTCATCAGCCTCCGCACCGGGGAGCTGTTTTTT. Its protein product is CSVISLRTGELFF.

The chain links TRBV13 to TRBJ2-1, with TRBD2 as a possible D gene (6 bases). The CDR3 is 16 residues long. The V and J ends lost 5 bases and 8 bases respectively, with 22 bases between them. Germline CDR1 PRHDT, CDR2 FYEKMQ (reference sequence). The CDR3 spells CASSPTSSSRTYEQFF. The CDR3 nucleotides read TGTGCCAGCAGCCCCACTAGCAGCTCACGGACATATGAGCAGTTCTTC.

The J gene is TRBJ2-1, the V gene TRBV13; D not resolved. Trimming removed 1 base from V and 10 bases from J, with 14 bases in between. Germline V CDR1 and CDR2: PRHDT, FYEKMQ (reference sequence). The CDR3 runs to 14 residues. DNA for the CDR3: TGTGCCAGCAGCTTAGAAGTCGAGACCCAGGAGCAGTTCTTC. Encoded protein: CASSLEVETQEQFF.

Regarding this clone: The identical CDR3 is also encoded by other nucleotide sequences in the sample. The rearrangement uses TRBV5-6 and TRBJ2-7; D remains unclear. V lost 0 bases, J lost 4 bases, and 8 bases lay in between. This CDR3 spans 13 amino acids. The germline gives CDR1 SGHDT, CDR2 YYEEEE. This CDR3 is CASSLERSYEQYF. The CDR3 DNA reads as TGTGCCAGCAGCTTGGAAAGGTCGTACGAGCAGTACTTC.

The rearrangement uses TRBV4-1 and TRBJ1-1; TRBD1 might be the D (6 bases). The germline V gene encodes CDR1 MGHRA and CDR2 YSYEKL. The CDR3 covers 16 residues. Trimming left V 0 bases short and J 4 bases short, with 15 bases between. The CDR3 loop reads CASSQDKQGGSTEAFF. Written as DNA, the CDR3 is TGCGCCAGCAGCCAAGATAAACAGGGCGGAAGCACTGAAGCTTTCTTT.

V is TRBV2 and J is TRBJ1-4; D is perhaps TRBD1 (5 bases). Germline CDR1 SNHLY, CDR2 FYNNEI. V lost 6 bases and J lost 0, with 17 bases in between. There are 17 residues in the CDR3. In nucleotides, the CDR3 is TGTGCCAGCAGAACCAACCTGGGGGACGCAACTAATGAAAAACTGTTTTTT. This codes for CASRTNLGDATNEKLFF.

The chain carries TRBV21-1 and TRBJ1-3; the table's D gene call, TRBD1, was not cross checked with the DNA. TRBV21-1 is a documented pseudogene. The CDR3 is made up of 15 amino acids. CDR3 region: CASSTLGRGRNTIYF. The CDR3 nucleotides read TGTGCCAGCAGCACTTTAGGCAGGGGGCGGAACACCATATATTTT.

CDR3 sequence reads: CASSLDRHGYTF. The DNA of the CDR3 is TGCGCCAGCAGCTTGGATCGGCATGGCTACACCTTC. The V gene is TRBV5-1, the J gene TRBJ1-2, with no clear D. The germline V and J ends were trimmed by 0 bases and 6 bases, with 6 bases remaining between them. Germline assignment: CDR1 SGHRS and CDR2 YFSETQ. The CDR3 is 12 amino acids.

This chain connects TRBV7-9 to TRBJ2-7; 7 bases are a match to TRBD1. Unmatched junction bases numbered 2, after V lost 6 bases and J lost 0 bases. This CDR3 contains 13 residues. Germline CDR1 reads SEHNR; CDR2 reads FQNEAQ (reference sequence). CDR3 sequence reads: CASRTGSSYEQYF. In nucleotides, the CDR3 is TGTGCCAGCAGGACAGGGAGCTCCTACGAGCAGTACTTC.

CDR3 sequence reads: CASSVGPNSNQPQHF. The CDR3 region has the DNA TGTGCCAGCAGCGTAGGACCGAATAGCAATCAGCCCCAGCATTTT. The gene calls are TRBV9 and TRBJ1-5; D is ambiguous. The CDR3 has 15 amino acids. Per the germline V gene, CDR1 is SGDLS and CDR2 is YYNGEE. Trimming removed 0 bases at V and 0 bases at J, with 7 bases between.

The genes are TRBV28 and TRBJ2-5; perhaps TRBD1 as D (6 bases). This CDR3 comprises 13 residues. Trimming cost V 7 bases and J 3 bases, with 12 bases left between them. Germline-derived CDR1 and CDR2 are MDHEN and SYDVKM. The CDR3 sequence is CASTWGLEETQYF. CDR3 in DNA: TGTGCCAGCACCTGGGGGCTAGAAGAGACCCAGTACTTC.